Listed below are T cell receptor beta chains from one sample, sequenced in a study of response to subunit inactivated influenza vaccine. TCRdb ran MiXCR on the RT-PCR reads and lists one entry per CDR3 protein. The repertoire includes roughly 710,000 distinct CDR3 sequences, 12% to 15% of them detected once, and less than 8.5% sits in the top ten. The sample consisted of PBMCs from blood, taken about 14 days before vaccination. These receptors were taken from a man aged 45-65 years who received an inactivated influenza vaccine. Each CDR3 is given with its conserved first and last residue. Fields, in order: D gene, V gene, CDR3 length, J gene, clone size, CDR3 DNA, CDR3 protein. The D gene is left open where the match is weak. Size is omitted from some rows. Given values are once, few, many or a class for expanded clones.

-	TRBV3-1	16	TRBJ1-4	few	TGTGCCAGCAGCCAAGAAATATCAGGGGCGGTCGAAAAACTGTTTTTT	CASSQEISGAVEKLFF
-	TRBV27	12	TRBJ2-3	-	TGTGCCAGCAGCCAAAAAGGTGATACGCAGTATTTT	CASSQKGDTQYF
-	TRBV27	14	TRBJ2-7	many	TGTGCCAGCAGTTTATCAGGGTTCAACTACGAGCAGTACTTC	CASSLSGFNYEQYF
TRBD2	TRBV7-9	15	TRBJ2-1	-	TGTGCCAGCAGCCGAGAACTAGCGGGTCACAATGAGCAGTTCTTC	CASSRELAGHNEQFF
-	TRBV3-1	12	TRBJ1-2	-	TGTGCCAGCAGCCAAGTGGGAATAGGCTACACCTTC	CASSQVGIGYTF
-	TRBV20-1	15	TRBJ1-3	-	TGCAGTGCTAGAGATGGGCAGGCCTCTGGAAACACCATATATTTT	CSARDGQASGNTIYF
TRBD2	TRBV2	14	TRBJ2-1	few	TGTGCCAGCAAGGTTAGCGGGAGCTACAATGAGCAGTTCTTC	CASKVSGSYNEQFF
TRBD1	TRBV7-2	14	TRBJ2-7	few	TGTGCCAGCAGCTTGGACAGGGTAGTGGGCGAGCAGTACTTC	CASSLDRVVGEQYF
-	TRBV18	14	TRBJ2-7	-	TGTGCCAGCTCAGGGGACCTGGGGGCCTACGAGCAGTACTTC	CASSGDLGAYEQYF
-	TRBV7-6	13	TRBJ1-1	many	TGTGCCAGCAGCCTCCGGTTGAGCACTGAAGCTTTCTTT	CASSLRLSTEAFF
TRBD1	TRBV5-1	15	TRBJ1-6	-	TGCGCCAGCAGCGAAGGACAGGGGTATAATTCACTCCTCCACTTT	CASSEGQGYNSLLHF
-	TRBV2	14	TRBJ2-5	few	TGTGCCAGCAGTGTGGGGGGGGCTGGAGAGACCCAGTACTTC	CASSVGGAGETQYF
TRBD1	TRBV2	13	TRBJ2-5	many	TGTGCCAGCAGTTACCGGGACAGGGAGACCCAGTACTTC	CASSYRDRETQYF
TRBD2	TRBV12-3/TRBV12-4	20	TRBJ2-5	few	TGTGCCAGCAGTTCCTACAGTCTAGTAGCGGGGGACCCGGGGGTCCGGACCCAGTACTTC	CASSSYSLVAGDPGVRTQYF
TRBD1	TRBV28	13	TRBJ1-1	-	TGTGGAACAGGGATCAGGGGGGGACCTGAAGCTTTCTTT	CGTGIRGGPEAFF
TRBD1	TRBV5-1	17	TRBJ2-3	-	TGCGCCAGCAGCTCGAACCGGGACAGGGCCCGATCAGATACGCAGTATTTT	CASSSNRDRARSDTQYF
-	TRBV3-1	13	TRBJ1-1	-	TGTGCCAGCAGCCAAGACGACAACACTGAAGCTTTCTTT	CASSQDDNTEAFF
TRBD1	TRBV3-1	14	TRBJ2-7	many	TGTGCCAGCAGCCCATGGACAGGGGGCTACGAGCAGTACTTC	CASSPWTGGYEQYF
TRBD1	TRBV24-1	16	TRBJ2-3	-	TGTGCCACCAGTGATGGGACAGGGGTTGGTACAGATACGCAGTATTTT	CATSDGTGVGTDTQYF
TRBD1	TRBV15	16	TRBJ1-1	few	TGTGCCACCAGCAGAGGCCGGGACAGGGGAGGGACTGAAGCTTTCTTT	CATSRGRDRGGTEAFF
TRBD1	TRBV4-2	19	TRBJ1-6	many	TGTGCCAGCAGCCAGTGGACAGGGGGCGGTAGCTCCTATAATTCACCCCTCCACTTT	CASSQWTGGGSSYNSPLHF
-	TRBV2	14	TRBJ1-5	-	TGTGCCAGCAGTGAGGTAGGAAGCAATCAGCCCCAGCATTTT	CASSEVGSNQPQHF
TRBD2	TRBV6-2/TRBV6-3	20	TRBJ2-1	-	TGTGCCAGCAGCCGGACTAGCGGGAGTGGGGGACTTGGGTCCTACAATGAGCAGTTCTTC	CASSRTSGSGGLGSYNEQFF
-	TRBV7-3	15	TRBJ2-2	few	TGTGCCAGCAGCTTAATCCCAGAGAACACCGGGGAGCTGTTTTTT	CASSLIPENTGELFF
-	TRBV7-9	15	TRBJ1-1	-	TGTGCCAGCAGCTTACCCGTGGGGACTAACACTGAAGCTTTCTTT	CASSLPVGTNTEAFF
TRBD1	TRBV7-2	17	TRBJ1-1	few	TGTGCCAGCAGACATACAGGGGCCCGTGCGAGAGGCACTGAAGCTTTCTTT	CASRHTGARARGTEAFF
TRBD1	TRBV28	15	TRBJ1-2	-	TGTGCCAGCAGTGGACAGGGGGCGCAGTCCTATGGCTACACCTTC	CASSGQGAQSYGYTF
TRBD2	TRBV12-3/TRBV12-4	14	TRBJ2-1	-	TGTGCCAGCAGCTACCACGGGACTAGCGGGACTGAGTTCTTC	CASSYHGTSGTEFF
-	TRBV4-2	13	TRBJ1-5	-	TGTGCCAGCAGCCAAGATGGGCCCCAGCCCCAGCCTTTT	CASSQDGPQPQPF
TRBD2	TRBV5-6	16	TRBJ2-1	few	TGTGCCAGCAGACTAAGTGGCGGGGGGGCCTACAATGAGCAGTTCTTC	CASRLSGGGAYNEQFF
-	TRBV12-3/TRBV12-4	12	TRBJ2-2	many	TGTGCCAGCAGCCCCCTGTCCGGGGAGCTGTTTTTT	CASSPLSGELFF